The sequence of this T cell receptor beta chain was determined in a study of blood T cell repertoires in COVID-19. Whole-study context: In each case, the material was cDNA or gDNA derived from T cells, B-cell-depleted T cells, or PBMCs.

Participant-given clinical history determined each cohort assignment. Per the authors' pipeline: Reference gene primer amplification gave estimated nucleated cell counts. TCRdb keeps only in-frame clones here, not all; method: immunoSEQ multiplex PCR. V and J calls plus clone size are reproduced from that table; the DNA served to infer D and trimming. Of approximately 220,000 clones in the sample, 87% were seen once. The ends were cut back, 5 bases at V and 2 bases at J, with 13 bases in the middle. Per germline, CDR1 SGHRS and CDR2 YFSETQ. The CDR3 is 14 amino acids. A word on this clone: The same CDR3 arises from other DNA sequences in this sample as well.

The clonotype comes from a woman aged 30 to 39 with acute COVID-19. The chain recombines TRBV5-1 with TRBJ2-5; tentatively, D is TRBD1 (5 bases). The sequencing input was PBMCs or T cells enriched from blood (not recorded which). This CDR3 is CASSSTGVQETQYF. In nucleotides, the CDR3 is TGCGCCAGCAGTTCTACAGGCGTACAAGAGACCCAGTACTTC.